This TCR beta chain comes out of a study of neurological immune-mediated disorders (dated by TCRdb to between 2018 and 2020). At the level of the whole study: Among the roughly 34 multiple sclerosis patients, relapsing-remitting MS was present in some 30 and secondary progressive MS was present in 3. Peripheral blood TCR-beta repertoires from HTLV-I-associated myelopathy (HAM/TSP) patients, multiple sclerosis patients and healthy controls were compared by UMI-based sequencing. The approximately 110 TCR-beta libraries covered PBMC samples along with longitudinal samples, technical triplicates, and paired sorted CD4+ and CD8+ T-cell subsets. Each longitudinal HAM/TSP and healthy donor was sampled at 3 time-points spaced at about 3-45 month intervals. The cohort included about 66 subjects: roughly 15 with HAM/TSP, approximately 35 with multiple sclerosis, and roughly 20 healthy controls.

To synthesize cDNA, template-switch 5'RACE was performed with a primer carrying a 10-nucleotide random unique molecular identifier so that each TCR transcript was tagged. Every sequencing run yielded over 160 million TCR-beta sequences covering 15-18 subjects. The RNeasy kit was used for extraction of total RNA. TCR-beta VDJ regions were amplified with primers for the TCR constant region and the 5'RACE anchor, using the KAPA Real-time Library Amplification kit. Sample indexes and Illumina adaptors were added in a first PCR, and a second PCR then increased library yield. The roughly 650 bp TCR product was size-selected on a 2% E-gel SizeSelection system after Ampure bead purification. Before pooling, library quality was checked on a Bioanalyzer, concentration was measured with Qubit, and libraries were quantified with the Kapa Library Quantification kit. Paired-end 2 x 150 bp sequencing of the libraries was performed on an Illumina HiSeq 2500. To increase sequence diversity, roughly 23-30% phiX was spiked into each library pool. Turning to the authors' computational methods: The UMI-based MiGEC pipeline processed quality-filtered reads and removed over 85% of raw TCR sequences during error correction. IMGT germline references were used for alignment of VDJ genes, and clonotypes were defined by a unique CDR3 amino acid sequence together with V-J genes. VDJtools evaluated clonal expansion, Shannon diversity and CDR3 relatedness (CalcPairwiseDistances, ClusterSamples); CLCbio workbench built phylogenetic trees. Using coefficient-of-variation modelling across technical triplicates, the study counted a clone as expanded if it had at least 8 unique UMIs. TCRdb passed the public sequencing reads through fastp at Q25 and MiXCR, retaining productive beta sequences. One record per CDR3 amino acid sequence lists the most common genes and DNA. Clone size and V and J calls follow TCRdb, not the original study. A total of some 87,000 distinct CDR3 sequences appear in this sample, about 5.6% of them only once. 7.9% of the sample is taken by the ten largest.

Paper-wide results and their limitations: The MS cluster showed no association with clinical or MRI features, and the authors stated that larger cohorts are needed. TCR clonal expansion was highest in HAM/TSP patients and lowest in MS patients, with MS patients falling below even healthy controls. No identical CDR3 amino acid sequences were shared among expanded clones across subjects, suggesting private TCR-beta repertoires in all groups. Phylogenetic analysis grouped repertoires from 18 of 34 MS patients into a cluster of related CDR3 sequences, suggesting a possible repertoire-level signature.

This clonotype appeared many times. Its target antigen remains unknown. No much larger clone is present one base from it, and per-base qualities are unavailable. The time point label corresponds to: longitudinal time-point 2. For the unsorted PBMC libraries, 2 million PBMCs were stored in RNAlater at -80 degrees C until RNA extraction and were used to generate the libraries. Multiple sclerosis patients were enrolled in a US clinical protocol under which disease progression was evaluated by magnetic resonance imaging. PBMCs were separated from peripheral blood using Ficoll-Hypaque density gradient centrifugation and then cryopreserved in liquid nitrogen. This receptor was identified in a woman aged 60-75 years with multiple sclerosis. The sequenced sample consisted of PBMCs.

The bases are TGCAGTGCTACTACAGGGATTGGGGTGAACACTGAAGCTTTCTTT. This is translated as CSATTGIGVNTEAFF. The chain was built from TRBV20-1 and TRBJ1-1; TRBD1 is a possible D gene, resting on 6 matching bases. V is reduced by 4 bases and J by 0 bases, leaving a spacing of 15 bases between them. The CDR3 spans 15 residues, from the cysteine through the phenylalanine. The sequence is cut down to CDR3 DNA, 45 bases in frame from base 1. CDR1 and CDR2 (DFQATT, SNEGSKA) derive from the germline V gene (reference sequence).